Reported below is one T cell receptor (beta chain). No antigen is known for it. This record belongs to a study of CD8+ T cells in alopecia areata. Trimming left V 6 bases short and J 4 bases short, with 9 bases between. The CDR3 has 11 residues. Germline values: CDR1 SQVTM, CDR2 ANQGSEA. Described treatment: oral pan-JAK inhibitor, 5-10 mg twice daily. Researchers took lesional scalp punch biopsies and peripheral blood from people who were alopecia areata patients. Sequencing used cDNA as its template, made by extracting RNA and reverse transcribing it. Libraries were prepared by immunoSEQ multiplex PCR; TCRdb keeps only in-frame clonotypes and omits some of them. The sample shows 270,000 or so clones, over 45% of them seen only once. General study results and limits: Higher clonality was seen in lesional scalp than in normal scalp, especially in alopecia totalis/universalis. Scalp and blood retained many expanded lesional clones during tofacitinib.

The material was CD4+ T cells sorted from blood, obtained at week 24, from a patient treated with tofacitinib. The TCR comes from a human donor with alopecia areata. The genes are TRBV29-1 and TRBJ1-1; perhaps TRBD1 as D (5 bases). For the CDR3, the DNA is TGCAGCGTCGGGGGGGTCACTGAAGCTTTCTTT. It encodes CSVGGVTEAFF.